This T cell receptor beta chain was captured in a study of type 1 regulatory T cells. Study results and caveats: Tr1 cells had a more restricted TCR repertoire than non-Tr1 cells.

Details on this clonotype: What it recognizes is unknown.

TCRdb reprocessed the reads with MiXCR, giving one entry per CDR3 protein. Here the sample spans 70,000 or so distinct CDR3 sequences, roughly 20% being singletons. The source of this sequence is a human donor in good health. The sample comprised cultured type 1 regulatory T (Tr1) cells, either the whole culture or a sorted fraction (not recorded which).

For the CDR3, the DNA is TGTGCCAGTAGTATATTGTCACCTCGGATCGAAAAACTGTTTTTT. Its translation is CASSILSPRIEKLFF. The gene calls are TRBV19 and TRBJ1-4; D uncertain. This CDR3 is built from 15 residues. V lost 2 bases and J 8 bases, leaving 15 bases between the germline ends. Germline V gives CDR1 LNHDA, CDR2 SQIVND (reference sequence).